This TCR beta chain originates from a study of identical twins. The study's findings and limits: Insertions were fewer in abundant cord blood beta clonotypes, whereas memory repertoires showed none of this pattern. Out-of-frame alpha sequences common to twins exhibited a surplus of low generation probability.

The donors were all healthy and Caucasian. Template switching, a step in the protocol, added a universal primer site, and cDNA carried unique molecular identifiers. A single record per CDR3 protein comes from TCRdb applying MiXCR to the 5' RACE reads. The sample records approximately 1.8 million distinct CDR3 sequences, under 35% being singletons. A remark on this clonotype: The antigen is not known.

The material sequenced was cord blood. This sequence was found in a newborn girl in good health.

DNA of the CDR3: TGCAGTGCTAGGAACCTAGCGAGCTCCTACAATGAGCAGTTCTTC. Translating it yields CSARNLASSYNEQFF. The chain carries TRBV20-1 and TRBJ2-1; D perhaps matches TRBD2 (6 bases). The V end was cut by 3 bases, the J end by 0 bases, with 12 bases between. This CDR3 is built from 15 residues. Looked up from germline, CDR1 is DFQATT and CDR2 is SNEGSKA (reference sequence).